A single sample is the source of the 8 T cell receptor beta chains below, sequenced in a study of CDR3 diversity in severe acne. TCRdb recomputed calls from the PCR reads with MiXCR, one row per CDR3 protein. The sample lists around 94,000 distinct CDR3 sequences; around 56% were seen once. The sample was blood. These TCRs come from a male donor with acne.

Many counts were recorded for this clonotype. CDR3 region: CASSYSNRNEKELFF. CDR3 in DNA: TGTGCCAGCAGTTACTCGAACCGAAATGAAAAGGAACTGTTTTTT. The chain uses TRBV6-5 and TRBJ1-4; D unclear. CDR1 is MNHEY and CDR2 is SVGAGI in the germline V gene. This CDR3 region has 15 residues. The ends were cut back, 0 bases at V and 12 bases at J, with 17 bases in the middle.

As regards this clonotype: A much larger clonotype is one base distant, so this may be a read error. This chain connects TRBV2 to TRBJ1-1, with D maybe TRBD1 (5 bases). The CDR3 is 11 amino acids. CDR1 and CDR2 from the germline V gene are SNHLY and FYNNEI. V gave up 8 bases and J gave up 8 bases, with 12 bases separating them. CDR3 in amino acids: CASHRAGEAFF. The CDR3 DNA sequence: TGTGCCAGCCATAGAGCAGGGGAAGCTTTCTTT.

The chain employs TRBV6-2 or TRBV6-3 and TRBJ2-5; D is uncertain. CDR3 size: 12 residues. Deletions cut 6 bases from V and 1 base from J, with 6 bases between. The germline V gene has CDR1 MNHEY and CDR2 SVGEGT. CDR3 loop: CASRPAQETQYF. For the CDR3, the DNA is TGTGCCAGCAGACCCGCCCAAGAGACCCAGTACTTC.

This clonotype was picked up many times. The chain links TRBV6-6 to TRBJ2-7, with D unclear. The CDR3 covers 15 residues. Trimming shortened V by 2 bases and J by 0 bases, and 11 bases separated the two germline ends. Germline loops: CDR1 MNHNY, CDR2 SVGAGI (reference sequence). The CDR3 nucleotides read TGTGCCAGCAGTTACCGGCAGGTGAGCTCCTACGAGCAGTACTTC. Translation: CASSYRQVSSYEQYF.

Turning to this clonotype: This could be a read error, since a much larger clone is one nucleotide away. The CDR3 DNA reads as TGCGCCAGCAGCCAAGAGTTTGCGGGGGGAGCCTACGGGCAGTACTTC. Translating it yields CASSQEFAGGAYGQYF. This sequence joins TRBV4-3 and TRBJ2-7, with 8 bases fitting TRBD2. The CDR3 has 16 residues. Germline V gene data show CDR1 as LGHNA and CDR2 as YSLEER.

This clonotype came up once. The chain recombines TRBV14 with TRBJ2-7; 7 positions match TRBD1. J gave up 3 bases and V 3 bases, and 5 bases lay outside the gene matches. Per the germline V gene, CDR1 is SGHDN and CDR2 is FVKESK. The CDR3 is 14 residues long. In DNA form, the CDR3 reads TGTGCCAGCAGCCACAGGGACAGAGACTACGAGCAGTACTTC. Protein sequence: CASSHRDRDYEQYF. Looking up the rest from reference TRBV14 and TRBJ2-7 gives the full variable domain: EAGVTQFPSHSVIEKGQTVTLRCDPISGHDNLYWYRRVMGKEIKFLLHFVKESKQDESGMPNNRFLAERTGGTYSTLKVQPAELEDSGVYFCASSHRDRDYEQYFGPGTRLTVT.

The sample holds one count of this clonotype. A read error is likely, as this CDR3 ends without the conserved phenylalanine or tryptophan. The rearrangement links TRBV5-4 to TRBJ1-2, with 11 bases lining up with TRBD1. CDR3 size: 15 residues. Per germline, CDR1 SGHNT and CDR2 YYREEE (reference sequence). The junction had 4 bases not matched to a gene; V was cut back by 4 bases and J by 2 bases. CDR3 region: CASSAGQGANYGYTL. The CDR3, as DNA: TGTGCCAGCAGCGCCGGACAGGGGGCCAACTATGGCTACACCTTA.

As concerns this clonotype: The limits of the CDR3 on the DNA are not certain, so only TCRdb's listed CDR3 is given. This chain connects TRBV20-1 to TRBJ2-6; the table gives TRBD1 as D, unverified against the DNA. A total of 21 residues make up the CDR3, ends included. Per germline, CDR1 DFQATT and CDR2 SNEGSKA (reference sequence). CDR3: CSAGTGGYGYTFGSGTNVLTF.